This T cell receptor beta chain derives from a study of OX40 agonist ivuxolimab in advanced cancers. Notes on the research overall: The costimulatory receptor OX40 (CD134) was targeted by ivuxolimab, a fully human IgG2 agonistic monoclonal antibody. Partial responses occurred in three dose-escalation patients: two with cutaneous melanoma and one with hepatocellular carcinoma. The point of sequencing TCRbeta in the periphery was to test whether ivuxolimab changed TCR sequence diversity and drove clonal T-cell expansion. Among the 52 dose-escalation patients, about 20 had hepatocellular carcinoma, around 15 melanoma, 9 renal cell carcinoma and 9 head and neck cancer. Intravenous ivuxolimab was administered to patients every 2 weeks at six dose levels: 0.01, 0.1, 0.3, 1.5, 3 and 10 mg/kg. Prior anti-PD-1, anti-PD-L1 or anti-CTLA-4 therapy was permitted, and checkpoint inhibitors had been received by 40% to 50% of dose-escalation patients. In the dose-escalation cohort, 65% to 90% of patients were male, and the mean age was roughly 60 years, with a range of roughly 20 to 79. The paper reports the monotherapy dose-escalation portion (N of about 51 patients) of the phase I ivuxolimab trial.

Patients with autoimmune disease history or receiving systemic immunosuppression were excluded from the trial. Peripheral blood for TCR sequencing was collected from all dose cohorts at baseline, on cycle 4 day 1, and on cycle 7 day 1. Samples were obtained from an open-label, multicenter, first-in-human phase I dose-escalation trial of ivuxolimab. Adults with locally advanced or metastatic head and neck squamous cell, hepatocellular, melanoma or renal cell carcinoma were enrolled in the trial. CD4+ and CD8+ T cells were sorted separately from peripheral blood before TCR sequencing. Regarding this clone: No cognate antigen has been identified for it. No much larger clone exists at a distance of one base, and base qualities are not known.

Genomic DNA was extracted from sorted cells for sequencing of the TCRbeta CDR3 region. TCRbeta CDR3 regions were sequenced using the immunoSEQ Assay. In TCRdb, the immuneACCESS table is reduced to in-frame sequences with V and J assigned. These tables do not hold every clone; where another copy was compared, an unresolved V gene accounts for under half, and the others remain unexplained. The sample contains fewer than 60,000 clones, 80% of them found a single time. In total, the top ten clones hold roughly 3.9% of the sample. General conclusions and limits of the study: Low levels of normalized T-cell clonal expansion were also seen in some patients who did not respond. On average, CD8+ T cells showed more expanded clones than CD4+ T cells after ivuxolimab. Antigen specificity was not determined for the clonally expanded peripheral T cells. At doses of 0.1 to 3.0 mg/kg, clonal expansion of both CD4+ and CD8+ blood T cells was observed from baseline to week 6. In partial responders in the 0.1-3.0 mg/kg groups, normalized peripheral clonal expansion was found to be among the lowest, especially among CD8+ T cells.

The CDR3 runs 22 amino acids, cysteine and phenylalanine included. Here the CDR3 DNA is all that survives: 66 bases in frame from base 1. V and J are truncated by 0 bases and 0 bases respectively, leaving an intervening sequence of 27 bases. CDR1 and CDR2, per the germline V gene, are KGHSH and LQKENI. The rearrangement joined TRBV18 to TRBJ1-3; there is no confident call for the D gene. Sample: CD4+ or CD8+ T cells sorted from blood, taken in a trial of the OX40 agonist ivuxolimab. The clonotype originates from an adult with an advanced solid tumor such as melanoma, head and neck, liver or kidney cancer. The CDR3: CASSPPSWREKDGSLSGNTIYF. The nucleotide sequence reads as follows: TGTGCCAGCTCACCACCTTCTTGGCGGGAGAAGGATGGGTCCCTCTCTGGAAACACCATATATTTT.